Below are 23 T cell receptor beta chains sequenced from a single sample in a study of blood T cell repertoires in COVID-19. Clones were read by immunoSEQ multiplex PCR, and TCRdb kept only the in-frame ones, dropping some. Among roughly 140,000 clones, about four fifths were seen once, and the ten largest hold about 8%. Sequencing used peripheral blood. The source of these receptors is a human donor in a cohort sampled during active COVID-19.

The chain joins TRBV19 to TRBJ2-1; D not resolved. The ends were cut back, 3 bases at V and 1 base at J, with 19 bases in the middle. CDR3 length equals 18 residues. Germline lookup yields CDR1 LNHDA and CDR2 SQIVND (reference sequence). CDR3 sequence: CASSMRSQAWVSYNEQFF. CDR3 bases: TGTGCCAGTAGTATGAGGTCCCAAGCTTGGGTGTCCTACAATGAGCAGTTCTTC. Based on the CDR3 plus reference TRBV19 and TRBJ2-1, the full variable domain is DGGITQSPKYLFRKEGQNVTLSCEQNLNHDAMYWYRQDPGQGLRLIYYSQIVNDFQKGDIAEGYSVSREKKESFPLTVTSAQKNPTAFYLCASSMRSQAWVSYNEQFFGPGTRLTVL.

V usage is TRBV7-2 and J usage is TRBJ1-1; D is possibly TRBD1 (6 bases). The V gene lost 1 base and the J gene lost 10 bases, with 16 bases spanning the gap. The CDR3 length is 14 residues. Looked up from germline, CDR1 is SGHTA and CDR2 is FQGNSA. Here the CDR3 DNA reads TGTGCCAGCAGCTTAGTCTTGGGGGCCGGTGCAGCTTTCTTT. As protein: CASSLVLGAGAAFF.

This chain links TRBV5-5 with TRBJ2-5; TRBD1 agrees at 8 bases. Germline trimming cut 0 bases from V and 5 bases from J; bases unmatched to any gene: 9. Germline lookup yields CDR1 SGHKS and CDR2 YYEKEE (reference sequence). CDR3 length equals 16 residues. This chain's CDR3 is CASSLGQGAFWETQYF. Here the CDR3 DNA reads TGTGCCAGCAGCTTGGGGCAGGGGGCTTTTTGGGAGACCCAGTACTTC.

The CDR3 here is CASSTSGGADTQYF. In nucleotides, the CDR3 is TGTGCCAGCAGCACAAGCGGGGGGGCAGATACGCAGTATTTT. The J gene is TRBJ2-3, the V gene TRBV3-1 (or the pseudogene TRBV3-2); TRBD2 matches 10 bases. CDR3 length equals 14 residues. V shed 5 bases and J 4 bases; nucleotides not matched to a gene: 3. Germline V gene lookup returns CDR1 LGHDT and CDR2 YNNKEL (reference sequence).

The chain recombines TRBV28 with TRBJ1-2; D perhaps matches TRBD1 (6 bases). The CDR3 consists of 15 residues. Per the germline V gene, CDR1 is MDHEN and CDR2 is SYDVKM. V shed 7 bases and J shed 1 base, with 16 bases lying between them. The CDR3 DNA reads TGTGCCAGCACCCCCGGGACAACTTTTAACTATGGCTACACCTTC. This sequence encodes CASTPGTTFNYGYTF.

The J gene is TRBJ1-2, the V gene TRBV2, with TRBD1 as a possible D gene (6 bases). Germline V lookup: CDR1 SNHLY, CDR2 FYNNEI. V shed 2 bases and J shed 0 bases, with 10 bases lying between them. The CDR3 consists of 15 residues. The CDR3 here is CASSEQGIPNYGYTF. CDR3 nucleotides: TGTGCCAGCAGTGAACAGGGGATACCTAACTATGGCTACACCTTC.

The rearrangement links TRBV29-1 to TRBJ1-1, with TRBD1 identical over 9 bases. The CDR3 has 15 amino acids. V was pared by 6 bases and J by 3 bases, with 11 bases of the junction left unmatched. In germline, CDR1 is SQVTM, CDR2 ANQGSEA. CDR3 DNA: TGCAGCGTAACCGGGACAGGGTTTCGGTACACTGAAGCTTTCTTT. Its protein product is CSVTGTGFRYTEAFF. Full variable domain (remainder filled in from reference TRBV29-1 and TRBJ1-1): SAVISQKPSRDICQRGTSLTIQCQVDSQVTMMFWYRQQPGQSLTLIATANQGSEATYESGFVIDKFPISRPNLTFSTLTVSNMSPEDSSIYLCSVTGTGFRYTEAFFGQGTRLTVV.

This clone was seen once. The chain combines TRBV28 with TRBJ2-3; 10 bases match TRBD2. V lost 6 bases and J lost 6; bases outside the gene matches: 9. The length of the CDR3 is 15 residues. Per the germline V gene, CDR1 is MDHEN and CDR2 is SYDVKM. This CDR3 reads CASRGSGGAWDTQYF. The DNA for the CDR3 is TGTGCCAGCAGAGGGAGCGGGGGGGCTTGGGATACGCAGTATTTT.

This CDR3 reads CASRGRMNTEAFF. DNA for the CDR3: TGTGCCAGCAGGGGCCGGATGAACACTGAAGCTTTCTTT. The gene calls are TRBV28 and TRBJ1-1; D call uncertain. The germline V and J ends were trimmed by 6 bases and 0 bases, with 8 bases remaining between them. Germline V gives CDR1 MDHEN, CDR2 SYDVKM. The CDR3 runs to 13 residues.

This clone came up once. The V gene is TRBV19, the J gene TRBJ2-7, with D hard to call. In germline, CDR1 is LNHDA, CDR2 SQIVND (reference sequence). The CDR3 has 14 amino acids. The V and J ends lost 5 bases and 1 base respectively, with 12 bases between them. CDR3 in amino acids: CASSSNTASYEQYF. The CDR3 coding sequence is TGTGCCAGTAGTTCTAACACAGCTTCCTACGAGCAGTACTTC.

The rearrangement joins TRBV2 to TRBJ1-5, with D possibly being TRBD1 (6 bases). Trimming removed 1 base from V and 0 bases from J, with 7 bases in between. The CDR3 is 15 amino acids. Per germline, CDR1 SNHLY and CDR2 FYNNEI. The CDR3 region has the DNA TGTGCCAGCAGTGAAGGGGGGCATAGCAATCAGCCCCAGCATTTT. Its protein product is CASSEGGHSNQPQHF.

The chain combines TRBV7-2 with TRBJ2-1; 8 bases match TRBD1. The CDR3 is 15 residues long. V gave up 5 bases and J gave up 3 bases; unmatched junction bases: 6. CDR1 and CDR2 from the germline V gene are SGHTA and FQGNSA. The CDR3 DNA is TGTGCCAGCAGCCCCGACAGGGGCAGCTACAATGAGCAGTTCTTC. Encoded protein: CASSPDRGSYNEQFF.

This clone appeared a single time. The chain couples TRBV2 to TRBJ1-6; the D is unclear. Between the trimmed V and J ends, which lost 5 bases and 5 bases, there was a span of 10 bases. Germline V gene sequence: CDR1 SNHLY, CDR2 FYNNEI. The CDR3 length is 14 residues. The CDR3 region has the DNA TGTGCCAGCAGTAATTCCCATCATAATTCACCCCTCCACTTT. This gives the protein CASSNSHHNSPLHF.

The J gene is TRBJ1-1, the V gene TRBV18; D remains ambiguous. The CDR3 covers 11 residues. Germline CDR1 and CDR2: KGHSH and LQKENI. Trimming stripped 3 bases from V and 7 bases from J, with 6 bases between. CDR3 residues: CASSPTIEAFF. The CDR3 DNA sequence: TGTGCCAGCTCACCCACAATTGAAGCTTTCTTT.

The chain has TRBV2 and TRBJ1-4; 7 bases match TRBD1. Per germline, CDR1 SNHLY and CDR2 FYNNEI. Trimming at V came to 7 bases and at J to 4 bases, leaving 9 bases not matched to a gene. The length of the CDR3 is 15 residues. The CDR3: CASIEAGGDNEKLFF. The CDR3 DNA reads as TGTGCCAGCATCGAAGCAGGGGGGGATAATGAAAAACTGTTTTTT. The full variable domain, rest sourced from reference TRBV2 and TRBJ1-4, is EPEVTQTPSHQVTQMGQEVILRCVPISNHLYFYWYRQILGQKVEFLVSFYNNEISEKSEIFDDQFSVERPDGSNFTLKIRSTKLEDSAMYFCASIEAGGDNEKLFFGSGTQLSVL.

This clone was seen just once. This chain links TRBV7-9 with TRBJ1-1, with 12 positions matching TRBD1. This CDR3 contains 16 residues. In germline, CDR1 is SEHNR, CDR2 FQNEAQ (reference sequence). The V gene end was trimmed by 5 bases and the J gene end by 3 bases; junction bases not matched to a gene: 7. The CDR3: CASSPPGTGGHTEAFF. In DNA form, the CDR3 reads TGTGCCAGCAGCCCCCCCGGGACAGGGGGCCACACTGAAGCTTTCTTT.

This chain links TRBV7-2 with TRBJ1-1; 9 nucleotides align to TRBD1. Trimming at V came to 10 bases and at J to 4 bases, leaving 10 bases not matched to a gene. Germline-derived CDR1 and CDR2 are SGHTA and FQGNSA. The CDR3 length is 14 residues. The CDR3 nucleotides read TGTGCCACTTCAAGGGGACAGGGAGGCACTGAAGCTTTCTTT. This gives the protein CATSRGQGGTEAFF. The full variable domain, its missing parts supplied by reference TRBV7-2 and TRBJ1-1, is GAGVSQSPSNKVTEKGKDVELRCDPISGHTALYWYRQSLGQGLEFLIYFQGNSAPDKSGLPSDRFSAERTGGSVSTLTIQRTQQEDSAVYLCATSRGQGGTEAFFGQGTRLTVV.

This clone occurred many times. The chain is built from TRBV19 and TRBJ1-2, with TRBD1 identical over 8 bases. Germline V gene sequence: CDR1 LNHDA, CDR2 SQIVND (reference sequence). This CDR3 contains 12 residues. Unmatched junction bases numbered 5, after V lost 6 bases and J lost 8 bases. CDR3 sequence: CASRSGQAGYTF. The CDR3, as DNA: TGTGCCAGTAGATCGGGACAGGCCGGCTACACCTTC. Using reference TRBV19 and TRBJ1-2 for the parts outside the CDR3, the full variable domain is DGGITQSPKYLFRKEGQNVTLSCEQNLNHDAMYWYRQDPGQGLRLIYYSQIVNDFQKGDIAEGYSVSREKKESFPLTVTSAQKNPTAFYLCASRSGQAGYTFGSGTRLTVV.

V gene TRBV2 combines with J gene TRBJ1-1; 12 nucleotides agree with TRBD1. Germline V gene sequence: CDR1 SNHLY, CDR2 FYNNEI. The CDR3 is 15 amino acids. V lost 6 bases to trimming and J lost 5 bases; unmatched junction nucleotides: 7. CDR3 region: CASSDGTGGRTEAFF. The CDR3 DNA reads TGTGCCAGCAGCGACGGGACAGGGGGCCGGACTGAAGCTTTCTTT.

The chain combines TRBV2 with TRBJ2-7; 8 nucleotides match TRBD2. Germline V gene sequence: CDR1 SNHLY, CDR2 FYNNEI. The CDR3 spans 16 residues. The V and J ends lost 7 bases and 3 bases, in that order; junction bases with no gene match: 14. The CDR3 nucleotides read TGTGCCAGCAAGATAGCGGGGTCTGTATCTAGCTACGAGCAGTACTTC. It codes for CASKIAGSVSSYEQYF.

V is TRBV7-8 and J is TRBJ2-7; the match to TRBD1 covers 10 bases. This CDR3 is built from 15 residues. The junction had 6 bases not matched to a gene; V was cut back by 1 base and J by 6 bases. Germline CDR1 reads SGHVS; CDR2 reads FQNEAQ. The CDR3 nucleotides read TGTGCCAGCAGCTTAGTCGCGGGACAGGGGCCCGAGCAGTACTTC. It translates to CASSLVAGQGPEQYF. Together with reference TRBV7-8 and TRBJ2-7, the CDR3 gives the full variable domain: GAGVSQSPRYKVAKRGQDVALRCDPISGHVSLFWYQQALGQGPEFLTYFQNEAQLDKSGLPSDRFFAERPEGSVSTLKIQRTQQEDSAVYLCASSLVAGQGPEQYFGPGTRLTVT.

V gene TRBV19 combines with J gene TRBJ2-5; 8 nucleotides agree with TRBD2. Germline assignment: CDR1 LNHDA and CDR2 SQIVND (reference sequence). Unmatched junction bases numbered 8, after V lost 0 bases and J lost 2 bases. This CDR3 is 17 amino acids long. The DNA for the CDR3 is TGTGCCAGTAGTATAGATGTTGCGGGGGGCACGCAAGAGACCCAGTACTTC. Amino acids: CASSIDVAGGTQETQYF. Variable domain in full (rest from reference TRBV19 and TRBJ2-5): DGGITQSPKYLFRKEGQNVTLSCEQNLNHDAMYWYRQDPGQGLRLIYYSQIVNDFQKGDIAEGYSVSREKKESFPLTVTSAQKNPTAFYLCASSIDVAGGTQETQYFGPGTRLLVL.

The CDR3 region has the DNA TGTGCCAGCAGTCGGGACGGGGGCTACGAGCAGTACTTC. It encodes CASSRDGGYEQYF. J is TRBJ2-7 and V is TRBV2; D might be TRBD2 (6 bases). Deletions cut 5 bases from V and 3 bases from J, with 11 bases between. Germline values: CDR1 SNHLY, CDR2 FYNNEI. The CDR3 loop spans 13 amino acids.